The 22 T cell receptor beta chains in this list originate from one sample, sequenced in a study of cytomegalovirus exposure and HLA in healthy donors. PCR employed 60 Vbeta and 13 Jbeta primers. The assay was immunoSEQ multiplex PCR, and TCRdb's table has in-frame clones only and misses some. The profile shows approximately 160,000 clones, over 80% of them singletons. The source material was PBMCs. These receptors were obtained from a man in his fifties in good health and CMV-seropositive.

V is TRBV29-1 and J is TRBJ1-1; 9 bases align to TRBD1. With V trimmed by 7 bases and J by 1 base, 7 bases remained unmatched. This CDR3 is built from 14 residues. CDR1 is SQVTM and CDR2 is ANQGSEA in the germline V gene. DNA for the CDR3: TGCAGCGCTACTCCGGGACAGGGGAACACTGAAGCTTTCTTT. It translates to CSATPGQGNTEAFF.

V and J are TRBV5-1 and TRBJ2-7, with D possibly being TRBD2 (7 bases). The CDR3 totals 14 residues. Trimming removed 4 bases from V and 6 bases from J, with 17 bases in between. Per germline, CDR1 SGHRS and CDR2 YFSETQ. The CDR3 coding sequence is TGCGCCAGCAGCCCTGGACCGGGGGGCGGCGAGCAGTACTTC. Protein sequence: CASSPGPGGGEQYF.

Remarks on this clone: Other DNA sequences of this sample code for an identical CDR3. The chain employs TRBV27 and TRBJ2-2; 12 nucleotides align to TRBD2. This CDR3 has 15 amino acids. Germline V lookup: CDR1 MNHEY, CDR2 SMNVEV (reference sequence). J was trimmed by 5 bases and V by 3 bases; bases with no gene match: 1. The CDR3 protein is CASSFGTSGTGELFF. The CDR3 DNA sequence: TGTGCCAGCAGTTTCGGGACTAGCGGGACCGGGGAGCTGTTTTTT.

This sequence joins TRBV7-8 and TRBJ1-5, with D unresolved. Germline V gives CDR1 SGHVS, CDR2 FQNEAQ. Trimming shortened V by 1 base and J by 0 bases, and 10 bases separated the two germline ends. The CDR3 length is 16 residues. The CDR3 bases are TGTGCCAGCAGCTTAGAAGGCGGATATAGCAATCAGCCCCAGCATTTT. Its translation: CASSLEGGYSNQPQHF.

This chain links TRBV18 with TRBJ1-6; TRBD1 matches at 12 bases. After removal of 6 bases from V and 13 bases from J, the junction contained 13 bases not matched to a gene. The germline V gene encodes CDR1 KGHSH and CDR2 LQKENI. The CDR3 runs to 16 residues. The CDR3 nucleotides are TGTGCCAGCTCGCCCTCCCCGGGACAGGGGGCGAAGCCCCTCCACTTT. Protein product: CASSPSPGQGAKPLHF.

V and J are TRBV4-3 and TRBJ2-5; D possibly corresponds to TRBD1 (6 bases). The J call may be mistaken, given a closer DNA end match to TRBJ2-7. This CDR3 spans 15 amino acids. CDR1 and CDR2 (germline): LGHNA, YSLEER. CDR3: CASSQGRGQFYEQYF. CDR3 DNA sequence: TGCGCCAGCAGCCAAGGCCGAGGACAGTTCTACGAGCAGTACTTC.

The chain combines TRBV5-1 with TRBJ2-2, with no clear D. CDR1 is SGHRS and CDR2 is YFSETQ in the germline V gene. This CDR3 comprises 14 residues. V lost 0 bases to trimming and J lost 0 bases, with 3 bases between them. Here the CDR3 reads CASSLGPNTGELFF. The CDR3 coding sequence is TGCGCCAGCAGCTTGGGGCCGAACACCGGGGAGCTGTTTTTT.

This chain connects TRBV13 to TRBJ2-7; the match to TRBD1 covers 8 bases. The J segment lost 3 bases and the V segment lost 3 bases, leaving 10 bases of the junction unmatched. Germline loops: CDR1 PRHDT, CDR2 FYEKMQ (reference sequence). CDR3 size: 16 residues. CDR3 nucleotide sequence: TGTGCCAGCAGCTTTACAGGGACAGGAGGATTCTACGAGCAGTACTTC. This codes for CASSFTGTGGFYEQYF.

The CDR3 protein is CASKTSGGAKGNEQFF. CDR3 in DNA: TGTGCCAGCAAGACTAGCGGGGGGGCCAAGGGGAATGAGCAGTTCTTC. This chain links TRBV7-2 with TRBJ2-1; 14 bases line up with TRBD2. V lost 7 bases and J lost 7; bases outside the gene matches: 9. Germline-derived CDR1 and CDR2 are SGHTA and FQGNSA. CDR3 length equals 16 residues.

This clone was seen a handful of times. This chain joins TRBV7-8 and TRBJ2-5; TRBD2 agrees at 12 bases. V was clipped by 2 bases and J by 6 bases; unmatched bases: 13. This CDR3 has 18 amino acids. The germline V gene has CDR1 SGHVS and CDR2 FQNEAQ. The CDR3 loop reads CASSLYPPSGGAVQTQYF. The DNA for the CDR3 is TGTGCCAGCAGCTTATATCCGCCTAGCGGGGGGGCCGTACAGACCCAGTACTTC.

V usage is TRBV7-8 and J usage is TRBJ2-3, with D perhaps matching TRBD2 (6 bases). Trimming took 1 base from V and 0 from J, leaving 8 bases between them. Per germline, CDR1 SGHVS and CDR2 FQNEAQ. This CDR3 contains 15 residues. The CDR3, as DNA: TGTGCCAGCAGCTTAGGTAGCGGAAGCACAGATACGCAGTATTTT. Residues: CASSLGSGSTDTQYF.

This clone was counted a few times. The gene calls are TRBV6-6 and TRBJ2-1, with TRBD2 identical over 11 bases. The CDR3 has 15 residues. Looked up from germline, CDR1 is MNHNY and CDR2 is SVGAGI (reference sequence). J lost 8 bases, V lost 5 bases, and 8 bases had no gene match. The chain's CDR3 is CASSPSLAGGDEQFF. For the CDR3, the DNA is TGTGCCAGCAGTCCCTCCCTAGCGGGGGGAGATGAGCAGTTCTTC.

About this clone: One end of the junction does not line up with germline, which may come from a read error. The chain joins TRBV7-7 to TRBJ2-1; 9 bases match TRBD2. Per germline, CDR1 SSHAT and CDR2 FNYEAQ (reference sequence). CDR3 length: 16 amino acids. The CDR3 region has the DNA TGTGCTAGCAGCTTAGATCTGGCGGGAGGGAACAATGAGCAGTTCTTC. This translates into CASSLDLAGGNNEQFF.

The rearrangement joins TRBV28 to TRBJ2-4; D gene uncertain. Per germline, CDR1 MDHEN and CDR2 SYDVKM. This CDR3 spans 14 amino acids. V lost 3 bases and J lost 1, with 7 bases in between. DNA for the CDR3: TGTGCCAGCAGTTTGAGTTTTGCCAAAAACATTCAGTACTTC. Its translation: CASSLSFAKNIQYF.

The rearrangement uses TRBV5-1 and TRBJ2-7, with D perhaps matching TRBD1 (6 bases). V was pared by 4 bases and J by 2 bases, with 16 bases between. The CDR3 loop spans 15 amino acids. Looked up from germline, CDR1 is SGHRS and CDR2 is YFSETQ. DNA for the CDR3: TGCGCCAGCAGCGCCCTCCCTGGACAGACCTACGAGCAGTACTTC. Residues: CASSALPGQTYEQYF.

The V gene is TRBV5-1, the J gene TRBJ2-1, with 9 bases matching TRBD2. Germline CDR1 is SGHRS and CDR2 is YFSETQ. V shed 6 bases and J 6 bases; nucleotides not matched to a gene: 10. This CDR3 is built from 15 residues. In nucleotides, the CDR3 is TGCGCCAGCACACCTAGCGGGGCGGTGGGCAATGAGCAGTTCTTC. The encoded protein is CASTPSGAVGNEQFF.

This chain uses TRBV15 with TRBJ2-3; 9 bases are a match to TRBD2. V gave up 5 bases and J gave up 0 bases; unmatched junction bases: 6. CDR3 length: 16 residues. The germline gives CDR1 LNHNV, CDR2 YYDKDF (reference sequence). In nucleotides, the CDR3 is TGTGCCACCAGCGTCCTAGCGGGACCAAGCACAGATACGCAGTATTTT. Translated: CATSVLAGPSTDTQYF. The whole variable domain, filled in from reference TRBV15 and TRBJ2-3, reads DAMVIQNPRYQVTQFGKPVTLSCSQTLNHNVMYWYQQKSSQAPKLLFHYYDKDFNNEADTPDNFQSRRPNTSFCFLDIRSPGLGDTAMYLCATSVLAGPSTDTQYFGPGTRLTVL.

This clone was seen only once. The CDR3 coding sequence is TGTGCCAGCAGCACGGGACTCCAAGAGACCCAGTACTTC. It yields the protein CASSTGLQETQYF. The V and J genes are TRBV11-2 and TRBJ2-5, with D possibly matching TRBD2 (6 bases). The V end lost 5 bases, the J end lost 1 base, and 8 bases lay between the germline ends. Germline loops: CDR1 SGHAT, CDR2 FQNNGV. The CDR3 has 13 residues. The complete variable domain, with remaining parts taken from reference TRBV11-2 and TRBJ2-5, reads EAGVAQSPRYKIIEKRQSVAFWCNPISGHATLYWYQQILGQGPKLLIQFQNNGVVDDSQLPKDRFSAERLKGVDSTLKIQPAKLEDSAVYLCASSTGLQETQYFGPGTRLLVL.

This clone was counted a few times. J is TRBJ1-1 and V is TRBV9; D call uncertain. V was shortened by 0 bases and J by 7 bases, with 10 bases between the two germline ends. This CDR3 spans 13 amino acids. The germline gives CDR1 SGDLS, CDR2 YYNGEE. The CDR3 loop reads CASSVDEEVEAFF. The CDR3 coding sequence is TGTGCCAGCAGCGTAGACGAGGAGGTTGAAGCTTTCTTT.

This clone appeared a few times. This sequence joins TRBV27 and TRBJ1-6, with 9 bases that match TRBD1. V shed 5 bases, J shed 12 bases, and the junction held 5 bases outside the gene matches. This CDR3 has 13 residues. CDR1 is MNHEY, CDR2 SMNVEV, per germline (reference sequence). As DNA, the CDR3 is TGTGCCAGCAGTCCGGGACAGGGCCGACCCCTCCACTTT. It is translated as CASSPGQGRPLHF.

This rearrangement joins TRBV30 to TRBJ2-5; 7 positions agree with TRBD1. The end of the DNA fits TRBJ2-7 better, so the J call may be wrong. Germline V gene data show CDR1 as GTSNPN and CDR2 as SVGIG (reference sequence). The CDR3 has 13 amino acids. The CDR3 reads CASATGMSYEQYF. The CDR3 DNA is TGTGCCTCCGCGACAGGGATGTCGTACGAGCAGTACTTC.

The chain recombines TRBV9 with TRBJ2-1; 9 bases map to TRBD1. J gave up 4 bases and V 3 bases, and 8 bases lay outside the gene matches. CDR1 is SGDLS and CDR2 is YYNGEE in the germline V gene. This CDR3 comprises 16 residues. CDR3 bases: TGTGCCAGCAGCGGTCGCGGGACAGGGCAATACAATGAGCAGTTCTTC. As protein: CASSGRGTGQYNEQFF. Filled out from reference TRBV9 and TRBJ2-1, the complete variable domain reads DSGVTQTPKHLITATGQRVTLRCSPRSGDLSVYWYQQSLDQGLQFLIQYYNGEERAKGNILERFSAQQFPDLHSELNLSSLELGDSALYFCASSGRGTGQYNEQFFGPGTRLTVL.